This T cell receptor beta chain is from a study of T cell repertoires in cytomegalovirus infection. The wider study: Selection of CMV epitopes for the study included recently identified HLA-C-restricted and well-studied HLA-B-restricted ones. Evidence of both CMV infection and a matching HLA type came from public TCR beta signatures.

From the reads, TCRdb called clonotypes with MiXCR, one entry per CDR3 protein. The table lists about 78,000 distinct CDR3 sequences, roughly 37% of them singletons. Study-wide results and limits: Clonotypes of TCR beta that were HLA-C-restricted and CMV-specific dominated the ex vivo response. Frequencies of public TCR beta families were cumulated, and this identified carriers of CMV plus the relevant HLA.

This clonotype was recorded a few times. Its matching antigen is unknown. V was pared by 3 bases and J by 0 bases, with 21 bases between. CDR1 is SGHAT and CDR2 is FQNNGV in the germline V gene. This CDR3 has 18 residues. This TCR was sampled from a human donor in good health (CMV status not recorded). Some clones in this sample may be carry-over from other donors' samples. The source material was CD8+ T cells from cultured PBMCs, sampled from culture after CMV antigen stimulation. The gene calls are TRBV11-2 and TRBJ2-7; tentatively, D is TRBD1 (6 bases). This chain's CDR3 is CASSLETGSSTFSYEQYF. As DNA, the CDR3 is TGTGCCAGCAGCTTGGAAACAGGGAGTTCTACCTTCTCCTACGAGCAGTACTTC.